Presented here are 15 T cell receptor beta chains from one specimen sequenced in a study of T cells in Graves' hyperthyroidism and ophthalmopathy (dated by TCRdb to the late 2010s). Library creation used multiplex PCR. The sample was run on an Illumina HiSeq 2000. The TCR beta CDR3 regions were amplified from the RNA transcripts. The first round of RT-PCR for the TCR CDR3 was performed with the HTBI primer set and the Qiagen OneStep RT-PCR kit. The public reads were reanalyzed by TCRdb: fastp trimming at Q25, MiXCR alignment, in-frame beta chains only. For every CDR3 protein sequence, its rows merge into one entry that carries the most common genes and DNA. The table for this sample lists about 380,000 distinct CDR3 sequences; approximately 12% of them were counted only once. Less than 25% of the sample is in the top ten clones. The source material was blood. The receptors here all came from a man aged 25-45 years with Graves' hyperthyroidism that later progressed to Graves' ophthalmopathy.

This clonotype was counted only a few times. This sequence joins TRBV20-1 and TRBJ2-7, with TRBD1 identical over 9 bases. Germline loops: CDR1 DFQATT, CDR2 SNEGSKA (reference sequence). There are 14 residues in the CDR3. The ends lost 7 bases at V and 2 bases at J; junction bases unmatched: 9. In DNA form, the CDR3 reads TGCAGTGTTACCGGGACAGGGCCAACCTACGAGCAGTACTTC. Translating gives CSVTGTGPTYEQYF.

This clonotype was counted many times. The chain is built from TRBV7-2 and TRBJ2-5, with 8 bases aligning to TRBD2. Germline CDR1 is SGHTA and CDR2 is FQGNSA. J lost 5 bases, V lost 5 bases, and 10 bases had no gene match. The CDR3 runs 15 residues. For the CDR3, the DNA is TGTGCCAGCAGCCCAAGGCCTTCGGGAGGGGAGACCCAGTACTTC. Encoded protein: CASSPRPSGGETQYF.

V is TRBV12-3 or TRBV12-4 and J is TRBJ1-2, with D unresolved. V lost 6 bases to trimming and J lost 6 bases, with 11 bases between them. The CDR3 is 12 residues long. CDR3 sequence (DNA): TGTGCCAGCAGCGTCGGGGAACATGGCTACACCTTC. Translation gives CASSVGEHGYTF.

This clonotype appeared many times. The rearrangement uses TRBV5-1 and TRBJ2-3; D is perhaps TRBD1 (6 bases). The germline CDR1 and CDR2 sequences are SGHRS and YFSETQ. The CDR3 length is 17 residues. Trimming stripped 0 bases from V and 2 bases from J, with 16 bases between. CDR3 coding DNA: TGCGCCAGCAGCTTGGGGATACAGGGTTCGATCACAGATACGCAGTATTTT. It codes for CASSLGIQGSITDTQYF.

This clonotype was counted many times. This chain connects TRBV28 to TRBJ1-1, with D possibly TRBD1 on 5 matching bases. This CDR3 is 16 amino acids long. The germline V gene encodes CDR1 MDHEN and CDR2 SYDVKM. V shed 4 bases and J shed 1 base, with 16 bases lying between them. The CDR3 region is CASSSVFGAKNTEAFF. CDR3 in DNA: TGTGCCAGCAGTTCCGTATTCGGGGCCAAGAACACTGAAGCTTTCTTT.

This clonotype has ten or more counts. The J gene is TRBJ1-2, the V gene TRBV28; perhaps TRBD1 as D (6 bases). Between the trimmed V and J ends, which lost 6 bases and 4 bases, there was a span of 12 bases. The length of the CDR3 is 13 residues. CDR1 and CDR2 from the germline V gene are MDHEN and SYDVKM. The chain's CDR3 is CASSRGGVYGYTF. CDR3 in DNA: TGTGCCAGCAGCCGAGGGGGGGTCTATGGCTACACCTTC.

In this sample, this clonotype turned up many times. This chain connects TRBV6-1 to TRBJ2-7; TRBD1 agrees at 9 bases. The length of the CDR3 is 14 residues. CDR1 and CDR2 from the germline V gene are MNHNS and SASEGT. V shed 7 bases and J 4 bases; nucleotides not matched to a gene: 8. The CDR3 here is CASKGDRVSYEQYF. CDR3 DNA: TGTGCCAGCAAAGGGGACAGGGTATCGTACGAGCAGTACTTC.

There are many counts of this clonotype. This chain connects TRBV28 to TRBJ2-5, with a weak D call TRBD1 (5 bases). Germline V gene lookup returns CDR1 MDHEN and CDR2 SYDVKM. This CDR3 is built from 13 residues. Trimming left V 2 bases short and J 7 bases short, with 11 bases between. CDR3 nucleotide sequence: TGTGCCAGCAGTTTAGACAGCGATGGGACCCAGTACTTC. Translating it yields CASSLDSDGTQYF.

The chain uses TRBV27 and TRBJ2-7, with 11 bases aligning to TRBD2. Per germline, CDR1 MNHEY and CDR2 SMNVEV (reference sequence). Trimming took 5 bases from V and 2 from J; bases not matched to a gene: 14. This CDR3 has 18 residues. Here the CDR3 DNA reads TGTGCCAGCAGTCCCGACCCCTCACTAGCGGGGGTCCCCTACGAGCAGTACTTC. It is translated as CASSPDPSLAGVPYEQYF.

Regarding this clonotype: A much larger clone differs by one base, so this may be a read error. J is TRBJ2-3 and V is TRBV10-3; D perhaps matches TRBD2 (7 bases). With 2 bases removed from V and 6 bases from J, the gap between germline ends came to 21 bases. The CDR3 extends over 17 amino acids. CDR1 is ENHRY and CDR2 is SYGVKD in the germline V gene. The CDR3 spells CAISEERTRGYLDTQYF. The CDR3 DNA follows: TGTGCCATCAGTGAGGAACGGACTAGGGGGTACCTCGATACGCAGTATTTT.

The sample holds many counts of this clonotype. The genes are TRBV2 and TRBJ1-2; tentative D call: TRBD1 (6 bases). The ends were cut back, 3 bases at V and 4 bases at J, with 15 bases in the middle. The germline V gene has CDR1 SNHLY and CDR2 FYNNEI. CDR3 length: 15 amino acids. The CDR3 DNA reads as TGTGCCAGCAGTGAGAGGAAAGGGGGGGGCTATGGCTACACCTTC. Its protein is CASSERKGGGYGYTF. Filled out from reference TRBV2 and TRBJ1-2, the complete variable domain reads EPEVTQTPSHQVTQMGQEVILRCVPISNHLYFYWYRQILGQKVEFLVSFYNNEISEKSEIFDDQFSVERPDGSNFTLKIRSTKLEDSAMYFCASSERKGGGYGYTFGSGTRLTVV.

The sample holds many counts of this clonotype. V is TRBV28 and J is TRBJ2-7; D is perhaps TRBD1 or TRBD2 (5 bases each). Trimming took off 8 bases at V and 1 base at J, with 9 bases between the two ends. The CDR3 extends over 12 amino acids. The V gene's germline CDR1 is MDHEN and CDR2 SYDVKM. The CDR3 protein is CASGTGSYEQYF. CDR3 DNA sequence: TGTGCCAGCGGGACCGGTTCCTACGAGCAGTACTTC.

The genes are TRBV10-2 and TRBJ1-5; unclear D gene. The CDR3 is made up of 13 amino acids. V lost 2 bases and J 6 bases, leaving 8 bases between the germline ends. CDR1 and CDR2 from the germline V gene are WSHSY and SAAADI. For the CDR3, the DNA is TGCGCCAGCAGTGAGAACAGCGGTCAGCCCCAGCATTTT. Amino acids: CASSENSGQPQHF.

This chain connects TRBV7-2 to TRBJ2-5; D could derive from TRBD1 or TRBD2 (5 bases each). Trimming cost V 5 bases and J 1 base, with 17 bases left between them. Germline V CDR1 and CDR2: SGHTA, FQGNSA. The CDR3 runs to 16 residues. The CDR3 DNA is TGTGCCAGCAGCCCCGGGGCAGGTCCTATCCAAGAGACCCAGTACTTC. This encodes CASSPGAGPIQETQYF.

This clonotype was observed many times. This chain joins TRBV27 and TRBJ1-4; D is unresolved. The CDR3 extends over 16 amino acids. Germline lookup yields CDR1 MNHEY and CDR2 SMNVEV (reference sequence). Deletions cut 5 bases from V and 4 bases from J, with 17 bases between. The CDR3 loop reads CASSRRLGSSNEKLFF. Written as DNA, the CDR3 is TGTGCCAGCAGTCGTCGACTAGGGAGCAGTAATGAAAAACTGTTTTTT.